This T cell receptor (beta chain) emerged from a study of cytomegalovirus exposure and HLA in healthy donors (dated by TCRdb to about 2017). Background on the whole study: An earlier analysis of approximately 640 of the donors reported about 250 Gb of sequence data and 100 million to 140 million unique TCR beta sequences from 190 million or so T cells. An early release that covered about 600 HLA-typed donors contained about 300 gigabases of sequencing data and tens of millions of unique TCR sequences. Of the 350 to 450 genotyped donors, approximately 83% fell in the genetic ancestry cluster associated with self-reported Caucasian donors. The study aimed to test whether signatures of past pathogen exposure could be identified by cataloging public T cell receptors. Using immunosequencing, the study profiled T cell repertoires from 666 subjects and related those repertoires to cytomegalovirus serostatus. Besides the first cohort of roughly 640 subjects, a separate validation cohort made up of roughly 120 different subjects was used. To predict cytomegalovirus infection status, the study combined high-throughput TCR immunosequencing, statistical association of individual TCRs with disease status, and machine learning. To study patterns of TCR occurrence, a later analysis re-analyzed previously published TCR beta repertoires from around 700 donors and added high-resolution HLA genotyping. In the later analysis, no new phenotypic data were used to find candidate immune exposures; instead, reliance was placed on TCR beta sequences and their occurrence across donors. In an earlier analysis of several hundred of the donors, high-throughput TCR beta sequencing was used to judge whether each TCR beta V gene segment behaved as functional or pseudogenic. Alongside the repertoire data, information on donor age, sex, ethnicity and CMV serostatus was compiled. A later genetic analysis took genome-wide SNP genotypes for about 55% of the roughly 700 donors and used that subset as a discovery cohort. All discovery cohort repertoires had been generated on a single sequencing platform. Class I and class II HLA loci were covered by the typing at four-digit resolution. Typing coverage differed by locus: A, B, C, DRB1 and DQB1 were typed in roughly 620-630 donors, DQA1 in roughly 500, DPA1 in roughly 590, and DPB1 in roughly 470. Roughly 5 DR-DQ haplotypes were treated as single units for association and clustering because of strong linkage in the cohort. Among around 400 genotyped donors of the cohort, an average of roughly 230,000 unique TCR beta nucleotide sequences was sequenced per donor, of which 15% to 20% were non-productive.

Broader findings and caveats from the paper: The study gave a list of about 160 TCR beta chains associated with cytomegalovirus. Linkage disequilibrium might explain the correlated functional status among segregating V segments, but an unknown experimental factor could not be ruled out. The presence/absence analyses assumed that sequencing depth was roughly uniform across donors, and that assumption may not be true. In vitro tests confirmed that a few of the cytomegalovirus-associated TCR beta chains recognize cytomegalovirus antigens. In a later analysis, 16,951 TCR beta sequences were associated with specific HLA alleles at a false discovery rate of 0.05. In a later genetic analysis, a missense DCLRE1C variant was associated with V-gene and J-gene trimming of TCR beta chains, and the association was replicated in an independent cohort. A later genetic analysis reported fewer N-insertions in productive TCRs among donors in an Asian-associated ancestry cluster than the 666-donor mean. A cluster of highly shared sequence variants was judged likely to represent a technical artifact of the sequencing pipeline. Because counts were too low, roughly 17 rarely observed V segments, including chromosome 9 orphons, were left out of the earlier analysis of 587 of the donors. A later analysis found that TCR association rates varied across HLA loci, with DRB1 alleles showing the most associated TCRs and HLA-C alleles the fewest. When HLA alleles, especially DR and DQ, strongly co-occurred, TCR associations were difficult to assign to individual alleles. Because HLA typing was unavailable for some donors at each locus, only the typed subset was used in association tests. The cohort was sequenced for TCR beta chains only, and without alpha or paired-chain data the features that could be detected were limited. In both the original and validation cohorts, the classifier was reported to diagnose cytomegalovirus status with high specificity and sensitivity. Most TCR sequences were observed very rarely across donors, whereas some public TCRs were present in many individuals. A later analysis found that HLA-associated TCR beta chains were more clonally expanded and had lower generation probabilities than equally common non-associated chains. Several of the top co-occurrence clusters appeared to be linked to parvovirus B19, influenza, CMV and Epstein-Barr virus, according to a later analysis. A further reported finding was that TCR beta sequences accurately predicted the HLA-A and HLA-B alleles for most subjects in the first cohort. The authors suggested that the approach could potentially be generalized to other disease states and immunological phenotypes. CMV serostatus was the only immune exposure information available for the cohort. In an earlier analysis of a few hundred of the donors, most TCR beta V segments were observed in productive rearrangements about 87% or about 30% of the time, broadly matching IMGT annotations. According to a later analysis, most CMV-associated TCR beta chains appeared to be HLA-restricted, and the HLA associations seemed to be driven largely by CMV exposure.

In total, approximately 700 healthy bone marrow donors made up the cohort. At the time of sampling, all cohort members were nominally healthy, though unrecorded immune exposures were likely present. The donor tested CMV seronegative and was one of the 352 seronegative cohort members. Every donor gave a peripheral blood sample, and the peripheral blood mononuclear cells from that sample were used for TCR beta sequencing. The Qiagen DNeasy Blood Extraction Kit was used to extract genomic DNA from the blood cell samples. About this clone: Its antigen has not been determined. Base qualities are not provided; no much larger clone lies one nucleotide away.

Libraries came from the immunoSEQ multiplex PCR assay. The multiplex PCR relied on a mix of 60 forward primers for TCR Vbeta segments and 13 reverse primers for TCR Jbeta segments. The CDR3 region of rearranged TCR beta genes was amplified from genomic DNA with a multiplex PCR assay. On the Illumina HiSeq System, the amplified TCR beta libraries were sequenced as 87-base-pair reads. In the paper's pipeline: Across the 500 to 750 repertoires, a later analysis counted tens of millions of unique TCR beta chains, around 11 million of which were shared by at least two donors. A nearest-neighbor algorithm error-corrected the raw reads and collapsed the reads into unique sequences, merging closely related sequences to remove PCR and sequencing errors. To assign V, D and J gene segments, CDR3 sequences were aligned to IMGT reference sequences. Each retained sequence needed at least a six-nucleotide match to both a V gene segment and a J gene segment. A rearrangement counted as productive if the CDR3 had no stop codons and remained in frame with V and J, and every other rearrangement counted as non-productive. Following IMGT convention, CDR3 was defined as the stretch from the second conserved V-encoded cysteine up to the conserved J-encoded phenylalanine. Sequences without an unambiguous match to a single V gene segment were excluded from the earlier analysis of 500 to 700 of the donors. An earlier analysis of roughly 590 of the donors called V segments functional above 56.7% productive rearrangements and segregating when the between-donor standard deviation exceeded 5%. A statistical classification framework was developed to diagnose cytomegalovirus status using the catalog of TCR beta chain sequences. V and J gene assignment, in a later analysis, came from comparing TCR nucleotide sequences with IMGT/GENE-DB human TR gene sequences. A later analysis assigned CDR3 sequences and most-parsimonious VDJ recombination scenarios with the TCRdist pipeline. A later analysis defined each TCR beta chain by its CDR3 amino acid sequence plus V-gene family, and excluded reads lacking a unique V-gene family. A later analysis removed several hundred highly shared, low-generation-probability nucleotide sequences to deal with suspected cross-contamination and a sequencing artifact. For each public chain, a later analysis derived a clonal expansion index from normalized ranks of inferred template counts within each repertoire. In a later analysis, generation probabilities were computed using a VDJ recombination model fitted to out-of-frame rearrangements, and the results were checked against IGoR. In a later analysis, hypergeometric tests were used to score TCR-TCR, TCR-HLA and TCR-CMV co-occurrence, with a repertoire-size bias correction applied to TCR pairs. False discovery rates were estimated in a later analysis by permuting HLA or CMV assignments 20 times. In a later analysis, co-occurring TCRs were grouped with DBSCAN, and TCRdist sequence similarity was added when clustering was performed within HLA-allele-positive subsets. Repertoires with fewer than 30,000 or more than 120,000 public chains, plus five repertoires with anomalous nucleotide sharing, were excluded from co-occurrence clustering. This immuneACCESS table, as held by TCRdb, lists in-frame sequences with V and J called but not all clones. Of the missing ones, under half trace to an unresolved V gene in checked studies; the others have no known cause. V and J calls and clone size are copied from that table; D and trimming were computed from the DNA. The table for this sample lists roughly 69,000 clones; roughly two thirds of them were counted only once. Roughly 5.5% of the sample lies in the top ten.

The sequencing input was PBMCs. The source of this sequence is a man aged 50 to 59 in good health and CMV-seronegative.

CDR3 sequence: CATWGEGVYRGYTF. The DNA is as follows: TGTGCCACGTGGGGGGAGGGAGTGTATCGTGGCTACACCTTC. The chain is encoded by TRBV10-3 joined to TRBJ1-2; TRBD1 is possibly the D segment (5 matching bases). CDR3 length: 14 amino acids, cysteine to phenylalanine. Only the CDR3 part of the read is kept: 42 bases, read in frame from the first base. A distance of 22 bases separates the germline ends of V and J, which lose 10 bases and 7 bases respectively. CDR1 and CDR2, per the germline V gene, are ENHRY and SYGVKD.